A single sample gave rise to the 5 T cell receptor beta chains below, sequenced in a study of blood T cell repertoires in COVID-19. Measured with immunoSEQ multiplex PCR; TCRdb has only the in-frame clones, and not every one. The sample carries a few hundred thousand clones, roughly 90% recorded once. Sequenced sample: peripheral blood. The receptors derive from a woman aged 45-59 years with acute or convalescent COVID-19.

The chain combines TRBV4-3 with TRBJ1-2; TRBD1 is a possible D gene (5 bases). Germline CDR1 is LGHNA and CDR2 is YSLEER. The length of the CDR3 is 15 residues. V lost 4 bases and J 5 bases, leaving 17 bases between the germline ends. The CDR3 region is CASSRKQESHYGYTF. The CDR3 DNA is TGCGCCAGCAGCCGTAAACAGGAGTCGCATTATGGCTACACCTTC.

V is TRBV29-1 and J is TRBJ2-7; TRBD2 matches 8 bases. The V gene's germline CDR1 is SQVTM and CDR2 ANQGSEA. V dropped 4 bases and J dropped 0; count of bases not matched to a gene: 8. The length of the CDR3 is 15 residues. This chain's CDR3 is CSVAPERGTSYEQYF. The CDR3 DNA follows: TGCAGCGTTGCGCCGGAGCGGGGGACCTCCTACGAGCAGTACTTC.

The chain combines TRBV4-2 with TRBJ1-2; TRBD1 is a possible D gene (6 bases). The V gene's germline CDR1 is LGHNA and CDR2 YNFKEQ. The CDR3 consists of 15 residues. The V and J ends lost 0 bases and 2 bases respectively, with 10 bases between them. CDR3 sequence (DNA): TGTGCCAGCAGCCAAGATCACAGGGAAAACTATGGCTACACCTTC. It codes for CASSQDHRENYGYTF.

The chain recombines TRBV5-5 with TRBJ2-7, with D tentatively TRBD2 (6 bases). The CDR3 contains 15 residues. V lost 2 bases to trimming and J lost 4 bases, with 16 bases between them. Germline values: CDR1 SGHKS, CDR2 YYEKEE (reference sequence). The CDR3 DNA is TGTGCCAGCAGCTTTAGCTGGGGTCGGGGGTACGAGCAGTACTTC. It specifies CASSFSWGRGYEQYF. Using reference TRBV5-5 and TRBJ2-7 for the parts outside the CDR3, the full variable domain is DAGVTQSPTHLIKTRGQQVTLRCSPISGHKSVSWYQQVLGQGPQFIFQYYEKEERGRGNFPDRFSARQFPNYSSELNVNALLLGDSALYLCASSFSWGRGYEQYFGPGTRLTVT.

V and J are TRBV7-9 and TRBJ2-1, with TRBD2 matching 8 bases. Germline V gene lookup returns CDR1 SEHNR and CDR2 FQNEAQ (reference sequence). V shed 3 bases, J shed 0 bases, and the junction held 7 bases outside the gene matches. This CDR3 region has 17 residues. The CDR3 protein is CASSFQRGRSSYNEQFF. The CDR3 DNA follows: TGTGCCAGCAGCTTCCAGCGGGGGAGGAGCTCCTACAATGAGCAGTTCTTC.